The sequence of this TCR beta chain was determined in a study of cytomegalovirus exposure and HLA in healthy donors. Germline CDR1 LNHNV, CDR2 YYDKDF (reference sequence). The CDR3 spans 13 residues. With 0 bases removed from V and 3 bases from J, the gap between germline ends came to 6 bases. Primers for the PCR totalled 60 Vbeta and 13 Jbeta. Using immunoSEQ multiplex PCR, the repertoire was profiled, and TCRdb retains in-frame clones only, with some absent. Among under 250,000 clones listed, over 75% were seen once. With respect to this clone: Other nucleotide sequences in the sample specify the same CDR3.

The TCR was taken from a boy between 10 and 17 years old in good health and CMV-seronegative. Material for sequencing was PBMCs. The V gene is TRBV15, the J gene TRBJ2-7; D perhaps matches TRBD1 (5 bases). CDR3 loop: CATSRDRGYEQYF. The CDR3 DNA reads TGTGCCACCAGCAGAGATAGGGGCTACGAGCAGTACTTC. The full variable domain, rest sourced from reference TRBV15 and TRBJ2-7, is DAMVIQNPRYQVTQFGKPVTLSCSQTLNHNVMYWYQQKSSQAPKLLFHYYDKDFNNEADTPDNFQSRRPNTSFCFLDIRSPGLGDTAMYLCATSRDRGYEQYFGPGTRLTVT.